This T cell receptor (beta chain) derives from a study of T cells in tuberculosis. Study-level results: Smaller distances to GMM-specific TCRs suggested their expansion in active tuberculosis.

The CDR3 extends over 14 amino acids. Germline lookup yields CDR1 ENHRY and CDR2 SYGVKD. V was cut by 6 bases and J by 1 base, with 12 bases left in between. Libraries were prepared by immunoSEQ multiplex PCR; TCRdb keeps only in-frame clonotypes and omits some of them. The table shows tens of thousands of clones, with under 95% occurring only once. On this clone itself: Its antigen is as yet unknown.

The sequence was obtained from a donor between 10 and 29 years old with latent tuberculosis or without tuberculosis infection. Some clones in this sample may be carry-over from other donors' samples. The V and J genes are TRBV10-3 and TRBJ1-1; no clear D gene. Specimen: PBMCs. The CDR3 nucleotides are TGTGCCATCAGACGACACGTTGCGAACACTGAAGCTTTCTTT. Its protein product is CAIRRHVANTEAFF.